These 9 T cell receptor beta chains originate from one sample sequenced in a study of T cell responses to AZD1222 COVID-19 vaccine. Only in-frame clones appear in the TCRdb table, and some are missing; sequencing was by immunoSEQ multiplex PCR. The table has just under 95,000 clones, approximately 90% seen once. Sequencing used peripheral blood, obtained on day 0 of AZD1222 vaccination. These receptors came from an adult in good health.

The chain joins TRBV5-1 to TRBJ2-1, with 8 positions matching TRBD2. V lost 3 bases and J lost 7; bases outside the gene matches: 3. This CDR3 has 13 amino acids. Germline CDR1 is SGHRS and CDR2 is YFSETQ. The CDR3 DNA is TGCGCCAGCAGCTCACTAGCGGAGAATGAGCAGTTCTTC. Its translation: CASSSLAENEQFF.

The V and J genes are TRBV5-4 and TRBJ2-7; D possibly uses TRBD1 or TRBD2 (5 bases each). Trimming stripped 4 bases from V and 1 base from J, with 15 bases between. Germline loops: CDR1 SGHNT, CDR2 YYREEE (reference sequence). The CDR3 contains 15 residues. The CDR3, as DNA: TGTGCCAGCAGCGTCGGGACCGCCTTATCCTACGAGCAGTACTTC. It yields the protein CASSVGTALSYEQYF.

The chain links TRBV18 to TRBJ1-2; D remains ambiguous. The ends were cut back, 3 bases at V and 7 bases at J, with 9 bases in the middle. Germline loops: CDR1 KGHSH, CDR2 LQKENI. This CDR3 has 12 residues. The CDR3 DNA follows: TGTGCCAGCTCACCCGACAATTCTGGCTACACCTTC. Translating gives CASSPDNSGYTF.

The chain combines TRBV5-1 with TRBJ1-2; D is unresolved. Germline lookup yields CDR1 SGHRS and CDR2 YFSETQ. Trimming pared 0 bases from V and 8 bases from J, leaving 11 bases between. This CDR3 is 13 amino acids long. CDR3 sequence: CASSLVEARGYTF. The CDR3 DNA reads TGCGCCAGCAGCTTGGTGGAGGCGCGGGGCTACACCTTC.

The rearrangement joins TRBV7-2 to TRBJ1-6; D perhaps matches TRBD1 (5 bases). This CDR3 region has 15 residues. The V end was cut by 5 bases, the J end by 10 bases, with 18 bases between. Germline assignment: CDR1 SGHTA and CDR2 FQGNSA. The CDR3 DNA reads TGTGCCAGCAGCCCTAGTGGGGGAGTGGGGTCACCCCTCCACTTT. Its protein product is CASSPSGGVGSPLHF.

The rearrangement links TRBV21-1 to TRBJ1-3; the table's D call of TRBD1 was not tested on the DNA. TRBV21-1 is marked as a pseudogene. The CDR3 is 19 residues long. CDR3 DNA: TGTGCCAGCAGACACCGGGACAGGGGCCATAAACCCTCTGGAAACACCATATATTTT. Protein: CASRHRDRGHKPSGNTIYF.

In its sample, this clone was seen a few times. J is TRBJ1-6 and V is TRBV6-2 or TRBV6-3, with a possible D match to TRBD1 (5 bases). This CDR3 has 13 residues. The germline gives CDR1 MNHEY, CDR2 SVGEGT. V was pared by 5 bases and J by 8 bases, with 10 bases between. The CDR3: CASSQGSDSPLHF. CDR3 coding DNA: TGTGCCAGCAGTCAGGGAAGTGATTCACCCCTCCACTTT.

The gene calls are TRBV5-1 and TRBJ2-7, with 8 nucleotides matching TRBD2. CDR3 length: 14 amino acids. Germline assignment: CDR1 SGHRS and CDR2 YFSETQ. V lost 1 base to trimming and J lost 4 bases; unmatched junction nucleotides: 4. Written as DNA, the CDR3 is TGCGCCAGCAGCTTGAGCGGGGGTAGGTACGAGCAGTACTTC. This sequence encodes CASSLSGGRYEQYF. Combining the CDR3 with reference TRBV5-1 and TRBJ2-7 gives the whole variable domain KAGVTQTPRYLIKTRGQQVTLSCSPISGHRSVSWYQQTPGQGLQFLFEYFSETQRNKGNFPGRFSGRQFSNSRSEMNVSTLELGDSALYLCASSLSGGRYEQYFGPGTRLTVT.

This clone has just one count. V gene TRBV6-5 combines with J gene TRBJ2-7; TRBD1 aligns across 9 bases. With V trimmed by 3 bases and J by 6 bases, 12 bases remained unmatched. Germline values: CDR1 MNHEY, CDR2 SVGAGI. The CDR3 covers 16 residues. The CDR3 region is CASSYGTGSLSSEQYF. The CDR3, as DNA: TGTGCCAGCAGTTATGGGACAGGGTCTTTGTCCAGCGAGCAGTACTTC.